The 26 T cell receptor beta chains presented below share a single source sample, sequenced in a study of brain T cells in children with intractable seizures. Assay: immunoSEQ multiplex PCR; the TCRdb copy retains only in-frame clones and omits some. The profile covers under 150,000 clones, with approximately 94% appearing a single time and around 4% taken by the ten largest. The source was peripheral blood, collected at surgery. The source of these receptors is a boy in the first two years of life with hemimegalencephaly and intractable seizures.

The rearrangement links TRBV27 to TRBJ2-7, with unresolved D. This CDR3 comprises 14 residues. CDR1 MNHEY and CDR2 SMNVEV come from the germline V gene (reference sequence). V was clipped by 6 bases and J by 1 base, with 13 bases between them. The CDR3 DNA follows: TGTGCCAGCAGCATGTCGGCGGCGTCCTACGAGCAGTACTTC. Its protein is CASSMSAASYEQYF.

V and J are TRBV9 and TRBJ1-5, with 7 positions matching TRBD1. V shed 1 base and J 4 bases; nucleotides not matched to a gene: 2. The germline CDR1 and CDR2 sequences are SGDLS and YYNGEE. This CDR3 is built from 14 residues. The CDR3 loop is CASSVTGANQPQHF. CDR3 nucleotide sequence: TGTGCCAGCAGCGTAACAGGGGCGAATCAGCCCCAGCATTTT.

The chain joins TRBV20-1 to TRBJ1-2; D not resolved. The CDR3 covers 10 residues. Per germline, CDR1 DFQATT and CDR2 SNEGSKA (reference sequence). CDR3 in DNA: TGCAGCCTCTTTCCCTATGGCTACACCTTC. This sequence encodes CSLFPYGYTF.

J is TRBJ2-1 and V is TRBV28; perhaps TRBD2 as D (6 bases). V lost 7 bases to trimming and J lost 0 bases, with 22 bases between them. CDR3 length: 18 amino acids. CDR1 and CDR2 (germline): MDHEN, SYDVKM. The CDR3 sequence: CASIDLAVESSSYNEQFF. The CDR3 region has the DNA TGTGCCAGCATCGATTTAGCGGTCGAATCGAGCTCCTACAATGAGCAGTTCTTC.

The V gene is TRBV6-6, the J gene TRBJ2-2, with 10 bases identical to TRBD1. The CDR3 contains 15 residues. After removal of 10 bases from V and 8 bases from J, the junction contained 13 bases not matched to a gene. Germline V gene lookup returns CDR1 MNHNY and CDR2 SVGAGI (reference sequence). The CDR3 loop reads CATQPSGDRGGELFF. In DNA form, the CDR3 reads TGTGCCACCCAGCCCAGCGGGGACAGGGGTGGGGAGCTGTTTTTT.

The chain joins TRBV28 to TRBJ2-7; D possibly corresponds to TRBD2 (6 bases). In germline, CDR1 is MDHEN, CDR2 SYDVKM. Trimming took off 5 bases at V and 1 base at J, with 12 bases between the two ends. The CDR3 runs to 14 residues. As DNA, the CDR3 is TGTGCCAGCAGTCATGGCGGGACTTCCTACGAGCAGTACTTC. As protein: CASSHGGTSYEQYF.

This chain uses TRBV5-8 with TRBJ2-1; D remains ambiguous. There are 14 residues in the CDR3. V was cut by 0 bases and J by 1 base, with 5 bases left in between. Germline CDR1 and CDR2: SGHTS and YDEGEE. The CDR3 DNA follows: TGTGCCAGCAGCTTGGGGCCATCCTACAATGAGCAGTTCTTC. It yields the protein CASSLGPSYNEQFF.

This chain joins TRBV10-3 and TRBJ2-1, with D perhaps TRBD2 (5 bases). This CDR3 has 12 amino acids. Germline lookup yields CDR1 ENHRY and CDR2 SYGVKD. The V gene lost 4 bases and the J gene lost 8 bases, with 9 bases spanning the gap. CDR3 residues: CAISGGSDEQFF. The CDR3 region has the DNA TGTGCCATCAGTGGAGGGTCGGATGAGCAGTTCTTC.

This clone has a single count. CDR3 residues: CASSWTSGNEQFF. The CDR3 DNA sequence: TGTGCCAGCAGTTGGACTAGCGGGAATGAGCAGTTCTTC. The chain joins TRBV27 to TRBJ2-1, with TRBD2 matching 11 bases. Germline lookup yields CDR1 MNHEY and CDR2 SMNVEV (reference sequence). This CDR3 is 13 amino acids long. V dropped 4 bases and J dropped 7; count of bases not matched to a gene: 0.

The chain couples TRBV9 to TRBJ2-5; no clear D. This CDR3 comprises 14 residues. The V end was cut by 0 bases, the J end by 2 bases, with 8 bases between. Germline V gives CDR1 SGDLS, CDR2 YYNGEE. This CDR3 reads CASSVGADQETQYF. CDR3 coding DNA: TGTGCCAGCAGCGTAGGGGCAGATCAAGAGACCCAGTACTTC.

The rearrangement uses TRBV28 and TRBJ2-7, with 9 bases that match TRBD1. The CDR3 runs to 14 residues. V was clipped by 2 bases and J by 4 bases; unmatched bases: 3. In germline, CDR1 is MDHEN, CDR2 SYDVKM. The CDR3, as DNA: TGTGCCAGCAGTTTACTGGGACAGGGTTACGAGCAGTACTTC. Translated: CASSLLGQGYEQYF.

V and J are TRBV11-2 and TRBJ1-2; D ambiguous. Germline V gene data show CDR1 as SGHAT and CDR2 as FQNNGV. The CDR3 covers 14 residues. V was cut by 0 bases and J by 8 bases, with 13 bases left in between. CDR3: CASSLDIGSRGYTF. The CDR3, as DNA: TGTGCCAGCAGCTTAGATATCGGCTCCCGGGGCTACACCTTC. Full variable domain (outside the CDR3, taken from reference TRBV11-2 and TRBJ1-2): EAGVAQSPRYKIIEKRQSVAFWCNPISGHATLYWYQQILGQGPKLLIQFQNNGVVDDSQLPKDRFSAERLKGVDSTLKIQPAKLEDSAVYLCASSLDIGSRGYTFGSGTRLTVV.

The CDR3 coding sequence is TGTGCCACACCCTCGAGCTCCTACGAGCAGTACTTC. Amino acids: CATPSSSYEQYF. The chain joins TRBV21-1 to TRBJ2-7; the table's D gene call, TRBD2, was not cross checked with the DNA. TRBV21-1 constitutes a pseudogene. This CDR3 is built from 12 residues.

The rearrangement uses TRBV7-9 and TRBJ2-3; D is possibly TRBD2 (5 bases). Trimming removed 1 base at V and 0 bases at J, with 5 bases between. Germline-derived CDR1 and CDR2 are SEHNR and FQNEAQ (reference sequence). This CDR3 region has 14 residues. CDR3 DNA sequence: TGTGCCAGCAGCTTAGGGAGGAGCACAGATACGCAGTATTTT. Its protein is CASSLGRSTDTQYF.

This rearrangement joins TRBV7-6 to TRBJ2-3; D may be TRBD1 (5 bases). This CDR3 comprises 15 residues. Germline V lookup: CDR1 SGHVS, CDR2 FNYEAQ. V was shortened by 1 base and J by 0 bases, with 8 bases between the two germline ends. For the CDR3, the DNA is TGTGCCAGCAGCTTAGTGAAGGGGAGCACAGATACGCAGTATTTT. Translating gives CASSLVKGSTDTQYF.

CDR3: CSASIADEQYF. DNA of the CDR3: TGCAGTGCTAGCATAGCTGACGAGCAGTACTTC. The chain couples TRBV20-1 to TRBJ2-7, with D uncertain. The CDR3 runs to 11 residues. From germline, CDR1 is DFQATT and CDR2 SNEGSKA (reference sequence). V was cut by 3 bases and J by 5 bases, with 8 bases left in between.

This clone was detected a few times. This chain uses TRBV3-1 (or the pseudogene TRBV3-2) with TRBJ1-5, with 10 bases that match TRBD1. The CDR3 sequence is 16 residues long. Germline lookup yields CDR1 LGHDT and CDR2 YNNKEL (reference sequence). V shed 1 base, J shed 3 bases, and the junction held 3 bases outside the gene matches. The CDR3 coding sequence is TGTGCCAGCAGCCAAGCGGGACAGGGGACCAATCAGCCCCAGCATTTT. Translated: CASSQAGQGTNQPQHF.

The chain couples TRBV4-1 to TRBJ1-3, with 7 bases matching TRBD1. In germline, CDR1 is MGHRA, CDR2 YSYEKL. The V and J ends lost 0 bases and 4 bases, in that order; junction bases with no gene match: 15. CDR3 size: 19 residues. The CDR3 DNA follows: TGCGCCAGCAGCCAAGATCCAGGACAGGCCAGGGCGAGCGGAAACACCATATATTTT. Translation: CASSQDPGQARASGNTIYF.

The gene calls are TRBV27 and TRBJ2-1; 12 nucleotides match TRBD2. Germline V CDR1 and CDR2: MNHEY, SMNVEV (reference sequence). This CDR3 spans 19 amino acids. Trimming at V came to 3 bases and at J to 7 bases, leaving 16 bases not matched to a gene. The CDR3 spells CASSFWSPRLAGEVNEQFF. Here the CDR3 DNA reads TGTGCCAGCAGTTTCTGGTCCCCGAGACTAGCGGGAGAAGTGAATGAGCAGTTCTTC.

The CDR3 reads CAISLLLAGGPNTQYF. The CDR3, as DNA: TGTGCCATCAGTCTGCTACTAGCGGGAGGGCCCAATACGCAGTATTTT. This sequence joins TRBV10-3 and TRBJ2-3; 13 nucleotides agree with TRBD2. The V gene's germline CDR1 is ENHRY and CDR2 SYGVKD. J lost 7 bases, V lost 5 bases, and 9 bases had no gene match. This CDR3 is built from 16 residues.

The chain is built from TRBV3-1 (or the pseudogene TRBV3-2) and TRBJ1-5; no reliable D call. The V gene's germline CDR1 is LGHDT and CDR2 YNNKEL (reference sequence). Trimming removed 1 base from V and 2 bases from J, with 6 bases in between. This CDR3 has 14 residues. Written as DNA, the CDR3 is TGTGCCAGCAGCCAAGGGCAGGGCAATCAGCCCCAGCATTTT. Protein product: CASSQGQGNQPQHF.

The chain is built from TRBV2 and TRBJ2-3; tentative D call: TRBD1 (6 bases). Germline CDR1 and CDR2: SNHLY and FYNNEI. V dropped 0 bases and J dropped 2 bases, with 9 bases sitting between them. The CDR3 contains 15 residues. This chain's CDR3 is CASSEARTATDTQYF. CDR3 nucleotides: TGTGCCAGCAGTGAAGCCCGGACAGCCACAGATACGCAGTATTTT.

The genes are TRBV3-1 (or the pseudogene TRBV3-2) and TRBJ2-1, with D perhaps matching TRBD1 (5 bases). CDR3 length: 15 amino acids. The V and J ends lost 4 bases and 9 bases respectively, with 19 bases between them. CDR1 LGHDT and CDR2 YNNKEL come from the germline V gene (reference sequence). The CDR3 loop reads CASSRVHQGIGEQFF. The CDR3 bases are TGTGCCAGCAGCCGAGTCCATCAGGGAATAGGTGAGCAGTTCTTC.

This clone was observed a single time. V is TRBV27 and J is TRBJ1-6; 9 bases align to TRBD1. The J segment lost 7 bases and the V segment lost 5 bases, leaving 3 bases of the junction unmatched. The CDR3 is made up of 14 amino acids. Per the germline V gene, CDR1 is MNHEY and CDR2 is SMNVEV (reference sequence). CDR3 protein: CASSTGQGNSPLHF. The CDR3 coding sequence is TGTGCCAGCAGTACAGGACAGGGGAATTCACCCCTCCACTTT.

This clone has only one observation. The V and J genes are TRBV7-2 and TRBJ2-1; D unresolved. Germline V lookup: CDR1 SGHTA, CDR2 FQGNSA. The ends were cut back, 5 bases at V and 8 bases at J, with 10 bases in the middle. This CDR3 comprises 12 residues. The CDR3 is CASSPQRYEQFF. CDR3 bases: TGTGCCAGCAGCCCTCAGAGGTATGAGCAGTTCTTC.

This chain connects TRBV9 to TRBJ2-2, with TRBD1 as a possible D gene (8 bases). The V end was cut by 4 bases, the J end by 5 bases, with 24 bases between. Looked up from germline, CDR1 is SGDLS and CDR2 is YYNGEE. This CDR3 spans 18 amino acids. The CDR3, as DNA: TGTGCCAGCAGCTCGGGTATCGCAAACAGGGGGGGGACCGGGGAGCTGTTTTTT. Encoded protein: CASSSGIANRGGTGELFF.